This T cell receptor beta chain was sequenced in a study of cytomegalovirus exposure and HLA in healthy donors. Donors in the study were healthy people who gave bone marrow. Findings and caveats of the study: Specific recognition of CMV antigens was confirmed in vitro for a few chains (all CMV-associated). Most TCR beta V segments were productive about 90% or about 30% of the time in an earlier analysis.

PCR primers comprised 60 Vbeta and 13 Jbeta primers. Per the original data handling: A follow-up analysis tallied tens of millions of unique TCR beta chains, about 10 million shared. The protocol was immunoSEQ multiplex PCR, while the TCRdb copy is restricted to in-frame clones and leaves out a portion. V and J calls and clone size are those listed in that table; D and trimming were worked out from the DNA. The sample gives over 85,000 clones, over 65% of which show up once; around 3% is in the top ten. On this clone: Its target is not known.

Sequencing was done on a sample of PBMCs. The sequence was obtained from a man aged 35-49 years in good health and CMV-seronegative.

In nucleotides, the CDR3 is TGTGCCAGTAGTCAAACGTCGACAGGGCTACGGACTGAAGCTTTCTTT. Translated, it gives CASSQTSTGLRTEAFF. The chain carries TRBV19 and TRBJ1-1; 7 nucleotides line up with TRBD1. The germline V gene has CDR1 LNHDA and CDR2 SQIVND (reference sequence). The CDR3 runs to 16 residues. The junction had 14 bases not matched to a gene; V was cut back by 5 bases and J by 5 bases.